This T cell receptor beta chain was sequenced during a study of cytomegalovirus exposure and HLA in healthy donors. About the research overall: Earlier findings included roughly 120 million unique TCR beta sequences obtained from 150 million to 200 million T cells.

General study points: Analysis was carried out at a later point, and it linked a missense DCLRE1C variant to TCR beta V- and J-gene trimming. In a later analysis, parvovirus B19, influenza, CMV and Epstein-Barr virus appeared linked to several top co-occurrence clusters. The study assumed roughly uniform donor sequencing depth for presence/absence analyses.

Germline CDR1 is MGHRA and CDR2 is YSYEKL. The CDR3 is 15 residues long. The J segment lost 2 bases and the V segment lost 2 bases, leaving 5 bases of the junction unmatched. The PCR employed 60 Vbeta primers together with 13 Jbeta primers. Profiling relied on immunoSEQ multiplex PCR, and the TCRdb table lists in-frame clones only, not all of them. The data contain 75,000 to 100,000 clones, under 75% of them seen just once; the ten biggest clones take up over 1%. In the case of this clone: Its antigen is currently unknown.

The chain employs TRBV4-1 and TRBJ2-7, with 8 bases lining up with TRBD1. This sequence originates from a female donor in good health and CMV-seronegative. The sample consisted of PBMCs. In DNA, the CDR3 is TGCGCCAGCAGCCAAATTACAGGGGGGCCCTACGAGCAGTACTTC. Translated, it gives CASSQITGGPYEQYF.